The 24 T cell receptor beta chains given below trace back to one sample, sequenced in a study of CD8+ T cells in alopecia areata. Sequencing relied on a cDNA template that was reverse transcribed from extracted RNA. Sequencing used immunoSEQ multiplex PCR; TCRdb keeps in-frame clones, though not all of them. The sample comprises approximately 150,000 clones, roughly 60% of which are singletons, and over 12% rests with the top ten. Treatment indicated: oral pan-JAK inhibitor, 5-10 mg twice daily. The sample here was CD4+ T cells sorted from blood, taken at week 24, from a patient treated with tofacitinib. These receptors all come from a human donor with alopecia areata.

The chain joins TRBV29-1 to TRBJ1-2; D is ambiguous. Between the trimmed V and J ends, which lost 4 bases and 4 bases, there was a span of 10 bases. This CDR3 comprises 12 residues. CDR1 and CDR2 from the germline V gene are SQVTM and ANQGSEA. The CDR3 region has the DNA TGCAGCGTTGTCGGGCAGATCTATGGCTACACCTTC. Its translation is CSVVGQIYGYTF.

This clone turned up a few times. This chain joins TRBV5-1 and TRBJ1-2; D gene unclear. There are 14 residues in the CDR3. The germline V gene encodes CDR1 SGHRS and CDR2 YFSETQ. With 0 bases removed from V and 6 bases from J, the gap between germline ends came to 12 bases. CDR3 region: CASSLDSAPNGYTF. CDR3 DNA sequence: TGCGCCAGCAGCTTGGATTCAGCCCCAAATGGCTACACCTTC.

DNA of the CDR3: TGTGCCATCGGAAATACAGGGAGTTCTGGGAACACTGAAGCTTTCTTT. It is translated as CAIGNTGSSGNTEAFF. The rearrangement uses TRBV10-3 and TRBJ1-1, with D possibly matching TRBD1 (6 bases). Germline V CDR1 and CDR2: ENHRY, SYGVKD. V lost 8 bases, J lost 1 base, and 20 bases lay in between. This CDR3 spans 16 amino acids.

This clone was recorded a few times. The chain employs TRBV21-1 and TRBJ2-1; the table gives TRBD2 as D, unverified against the DNA. TRBV21-1 is a listed pseudogene. The CDR3 consists of 16 residues. The chain's CDR3 is CASSPWGLAVYNEQFF. CDR3 in DNA: TGTGCCAGCAGCCCTTGGGGACTAGCGGTCTACAATGAGCAGTTCTTC.

This chain uses TRBV4-2 with TRBJ1-6, with D perhaps TRBD1 (6 bases). Germline loops: CDR1 LGHNA, CDR2 YNFKEQ. The ends were cut back, 0 bases at V and 13 bases at J, with 25 bases in the middle. The CDR3 spans 18 residues. Here the CDR3 DNA reads TGTGCCAGCAGCCAAGAGTGGGGGCAGTTCCCCACGGGGGGGCCCCTCCACTTT. Translation gives CASSQEWGQFPTGGPLHF.

This rearrangement joins TRBV11-2 to TRBJ2-5; TRBD1 matches at 10 bases. The CDR3 covers 14 residues. The J segment lost 5 bases and the V segment lost 5 bases, leaving 5 bases of the junction unmatched. The V gene's germline CDR1 is SGHAT and CDR2 FQNNGV. CDR3 nucleotides: TGTGCCAGCAGCCCGACAGGGGGCTTGGAGACCCAGTACTTC. Protein: CASSPTGGLETQYF.

The rearrangement uses TRBV6-1 and TRBJ1-1, with D perhaps TRBD1 (5 bases). The length of the CDR3 is 12 residues. The V end lost 2 bases, the J end lost 10 bases, and 11 bases lay between the germline ends. CDR1 and CDR2 (germline): MNHNS, SASEGT. In DNA form, the CDR3 reads TGTGCCAGCAGTGAACTAGGGGTCACAGCTTTCTTT. Its translation: CASSELGVTAFF.

This chain uses TRBV5-1 with TRBJ2-7; D call uncertain. V was cut by 4 bases and J by 2 bases, with 16 bases left in between. The CDR3 loop spans 15 amino acids. Germline values: CDR1 SGHRS, CDR2 YFSETQ. CDR3 protein: CASSVRVGYPYEQYF. CDR3 coding DNA: TGCGCCAGCAGCGTTCGGGTGGGCTACCCCTACGAGCAGTACTTC.

The chain employs TRBV29-1 and TRBJ2-1, with 8 positions matching TRBD1. The CDR3 totals 13 residues. Per germline, CDR1 SQVTM and CDR2 ANQGSEA. V lost 4 bases, J lost 10 bases, and 9 bases stayed unmatched. CDR3 bases: TGCAGCGTTGTTACGACAGGGGTCAGCGAGCAGTTCTTC. Amino acid sequence: CSVVTTGVSEQFF.

CDR3 sequence (DNA): TGCGCCAGCAGCTTGGAACAGGGGTCGGGGACCCAGTACTTC. As protein: CASSLEQGSGTQYF. The V call is TRBV5-1, the J call TRBJ2-5; 7 bases fit TRBD1. Germline V CDR1 and CDR2: SGHRS, YFSETQ. The CDR3 is 14 residues long. V dropped 0 bases and J dropped 7; count of bases not matched to a gene: 6.

The chain recombines TRBV14 with TRBJ1-1, with no clear D. Germline loops: CDR1 SGHDN, CDR2 FVKESK. V lost 3 bases, J lost 8 bases, and 16 bases lay in between. This CDR3 comprises 14 residues. CDR3 nucleotides: TGTGCCAGCAGCCAGGACCTGTCCGGTCGGGAAGCTTTCTTT. Residues: CASSQDLSGREAFF. Together with reference TRBV14 and TRBJ1-1, the CDR3 gives the full variable domain: EAGVTQFPSHSVIEKGQTVTLRCDPISGHDNLYWYRRVMGKEIKFLLHFVKESKQDESGMPNNRFLAERTGGTYSTLKVQPAELEDSGVYFCASSQDLSGREAFFGQGTRLTVV.

V usage is TRBV30 and J usage is TRBJ2-2; 7 nucleotides line up with TRBD2. The germline gives CDR1 GTSNPN, CDR2 SVGIG (reference sequence). This CDR3 is built from 13 residues. V shed 0 bases, J shed 8 bases, and the junction held 3 bases outside the gene matches. The DNA for the CDR3 is TGTGCCTGGAGTGTAAGCGGGATGGGGGAGCTGTTTTTT. It encodes CAWSVSGMGELFF.

V gene TRBV19 combines with J gene TRBJ2-5; D call uncertain. Germline assignment: CDR1 LNHDA and CDR2 SQIVND (reference sequence). This CDR3 contains 15 residues. V shed 6 bases and J shed 5 bases, with 19 bases lying between them. CDR3 amino acids: CASSREAGIWETQYF. The CDR3 DNA reads as TGTGCCAGTAGCCGAGAGGCAGGTATTTGGGAGACCCAGTACTTC.

V usage is TRBV4-1 and J usage is TRBJ2-4; D may be TRBD2 (6 bases). The CDR3 contains 13 residues. Trimming took off 2 bases at V and 7 bases at J, with 9 bases between the two ends. Looked up from germline, CDR1 is MGHRA and CDR2 is YSYEKL. The CDR3 protein is CASSQPRGNIQYF. The CDR3 coding sequence is TGCGCCAGCAGCCAACCTCGGGGGAACATTCAGTACTTC.

The chain couples TRBV6-5 to TRBJ2-5, with a weak D call TRBD2 (7 bases). The CDR3 totals 12 residues. The germline V gene has CDR1 MNHEY and CDR2 SVGAGI. Trimming removed 11 bases from V and 5 bases from J, with 15 bases in between. Here the CDR3 reads CACSKGGETQYF. The DNA of the CDR3 is TGTGCCTGCTCCAAGGGGGGGGAGACCCAGTACTTC.

The chain combines TRBV5-1 with TRBJ2-3; 8 bases map to TRBD2. The germline V gene has CDR1 SGHRS and CDR2 YFSETQ. This CDR3 has 15 amino acids. V lost 4 bases to trimming and J lost 0 bases; unmatched junction nucleotides: 4. CDR3 protein: CASSVLAGSTDTQYF. The CDR3 coding sequence is TGCGCCAGCAGCGTCTTAGCGGGGAGCACAGATACGCAGTATTTT.

V is TRBV7-2 and J is TRBJ2-5; D is uncertain. The CDR3 spans 11 residues. Trimming stripped 5 bases from V and 5 bases from J, with 6 bases between. Looked up from germline, CDR1 is SGHTA and CDR2 is FQGNSA. CDR3 in DNA: TGTGCCAGCAGCCCCTGGGAGACCCAGTACTTC. Its protein product is CASSPWETQYF.

In its sample, this clone was seen once. The chain recombines TRBV23-1 with TRBJ2-3; D is uncertain. TRBV23-1 is flagged as an ORF with uncertain function. This CDR3 has 15 residues. V lost 0 bases, J lost 4 bases, and 11 bases lay in between. The CDR3 nucleotides read TGCGCCAGCAGTCAATCGGGCCAGGACGCAGATACGCAGTATTTT. It is translated as CASSQSGQDADTQYF.

V is TRBV30 and J is TRBJ2-2; D is undetermined. This CDR3 comprises 11 residues. Per the germline V gene, CDR1 is GTSNPN and CDR2 is SVGIG (reference sequence). V was clipped by 8 bases and J by 9 bases, with 13 bases between them. CDR3 protein: CAPPQTRELFF. The CDR3 DNA sequence: TGTGCCCCGCCACAGACGAGGGAGCTGTTTTTT.

Here the CDR3 reads CAWSVTAGYGYTF. CDR3 in DNA: TGTGCCTGGAGTGTAACGGCAGGCTATGGCTACACCTTC. The chain recombines TRBV30 with TRBJ1-2; the D is unclear. This CDR3 has 13 residues. The germline V gene has CDR1 GTSNPN and CDR2 SVGIG (reference sequence). V was trimmed by 0 bases and J by 4 bases, leaving 9 bases between them. The whole variable domain, filled in from reference TRBV30 and TRBJ1-2, reads SQTIHQWPATLVQPVGSPLSLECTVEGTSNPNLYWYRQAAGRGLQLLFYSVGIGQISSEVPQNLSASRPQDRQFILSSKKLLLSDSGFYLCAWSVTAGYGYTFGSGTRLTVV.

This clone is a singleton in its sample. The chain couples TRBV9 to TRBJ2-2, with D possibly being TRBD1 (5 bases). The CDR3 runs 12 residues. V lost 4 bases and J 6 bases, leaving 7 bases between the germline ends. CDR1 and CDR2 (germline): SGDLS, YYNGEE. DNA for the CDR3: TGTGCCAGCAGCAAAGGGGCCGGGGAGCTGTTTTTT. This codes for CASSKGAGELFF.

The rearrangement uses TRBV5-1 and TRBJ1-1; D might be TRBD1 (5 bases). The CDR3 is made up of 14 amino acids. The germline gives CDR1 SGHRS, CDR2 YFSETQ. The V and J ends lost 4 bases and 0 bases respectively, with 10 bases between them. The CDR3 DNA reads TGCGCCAGCAGCAAGGGACCGATGAACACTGAAGCTTTCTTT. Translated: CASSKGPMNTEAFF.

The chain carries TRBV15 and TRBJ2-1; perhaps TRBD2 as D (5 bases). V lost 0 bases and J lost 15, with 12 bases in between. Germline V gene data show CDR1 as LNHNV and CDR2 as YYDKDF (reference sequence). This CDR3 region has 12 residues. The DNA for the CDR3 is TGTGCCACCAGCAGAGATGAACTAGTTCTGTTCTTC. Amino acid sequence: CATSRDELVLFF. The full variable domain, with the rest looked up from reference TRBV15 and TRBJ2-1, is DAMVIQNPRYQVTQFGKPVTLSCSQTLNHNVMYWYQQKSSQAPKLLFHYYDKDFNNEADTPDNFQSRRPNTSFCFLDIRSPGLGDTAMYLCATSRDELVLFFGPGTRLTVL.

V is TRBV25-1 and J is TRBJ1-4; possibly TRBD1 for D (6 bases). The V end lost 4 bases, the J end lost 8 bases, and 20 bases lay between the germline ends. Looked up from germline, CDR1 is MGHDK and CDR2 is SYGVNS. The CDR3 is 16 amino acids. The chain's CDR3 is CASSGRDTQTWEKLFF. Written as DNA, the CDR3 is TGTGCCAGCAGTGGGCGGGACACTCAGACGTGGGAAAAACTGTTTTTT.